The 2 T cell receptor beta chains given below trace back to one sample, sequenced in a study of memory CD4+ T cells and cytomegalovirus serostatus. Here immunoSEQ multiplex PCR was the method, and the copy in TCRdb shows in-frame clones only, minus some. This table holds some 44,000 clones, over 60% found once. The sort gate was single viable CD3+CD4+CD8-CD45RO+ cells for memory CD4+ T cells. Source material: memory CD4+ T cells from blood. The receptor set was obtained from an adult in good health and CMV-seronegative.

CDR3 protein: CASSLGGGYNEQFF. CDR3 DNA: TGTGCCAGCAGTTTAGGCGGGGGTTACAATGAGCAGTTCTTC. The genes are TRBV28 and TRBJ2-1; TRBD2 matches 7 bases. The CDR3 spans 14 residues. The V gene's germline CDR1 is MDHEN and CDR2 SYDVKM. Losses at the gene ends were 2 bases for V and 4 bases for J; bases not matched to a gene: 2.

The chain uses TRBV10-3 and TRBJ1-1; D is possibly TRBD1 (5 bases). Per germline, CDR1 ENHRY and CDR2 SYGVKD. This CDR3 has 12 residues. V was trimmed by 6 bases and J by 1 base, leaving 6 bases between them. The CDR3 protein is CAIRDRNTEAFF. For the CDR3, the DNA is TGTGCCATCAGAGACAGGAACACTGAAGCTTTCTTT.